The clone carrying this T cell receptor beta chain was recorded at least ten times. Its antigen is not identified. The data were taken from a study of CD8+CD57+ T cells in acquired aplastic anemia. Study-level information: On average, sorted CD4+ and CD8+ cells gave 3 to 4 ug of DNA. Points from the study as a whole: Patient and control CD8+ Simpson's diversity was not significantly different. Overlap between patients and controls comprised roughly 28 CD8+ CDR3 sequences.

TCR beta VDJ and CDR3 profiling used genomic DNA as template. TCRdb re-derived calls from the reads in MiXCR, one entry per CDR3 protein. The sample lists under 150,000 distinct CDR3 sequences, about 43% occurring once. Before being chosen for sequencing, patients had shown CD8+CD57+ cell expansion by flow cytometry. Blood came from patients not yet given any therapy. Between the trimmed V and J ends, which lost 11 bases and 5 bases, there was a span of 15 bases. Looked up from germline, CDR1 is SNHLY and CDR2 is FYNNEI. The CDR3 runs 12 residues. The source of this sequence is a human donor with aplastic anemia. The material sequenced was sorted CD4+, CD8+, or CD8+CD57+ T cells (not recorded which) from PBMCs. This chain uses TRBV2 with TRBJ2-5; perhaps TRBD1 as D (6 bases). The CDR3 spells CAGGRGEETQYF. The CDR3 DNA is TGTGCCGGGGGCAGGGGCGAGGAGACCCAGTACTTC.